This TCR beta chain was recorded in a study of T cell responses to AZD1222 COVID-19 vaccine. The V and J ends lost 1 base and 7 bases respectively, with 19 bases between them. This CDR3 comprises 17 residues. Germline V gene lookup returns CDR1 LGHNA and CDR2 YSLEER. Only in-frame clones appear in the TCRdb table, and some are missing; sequencing was by immunoSEQ multiplex PCR. The sample lists some 130,000 clones; about nine tenths were seen once. This clonotype originated in an adult in good health. This specimen was peripheral blood, taken on day 0 of AZD1222 vaccination. The J gene is TRBJ1-4, the V gene TRBV4-3; possibly TRBD1 for D (6 bases). CDR3 region: CASSQALGGADGEKLFF. As DNA, the CDR3 is TGCGCCAGCAGCCAAGCCCTCGGGGGGGCCGACGGTGAAAAACTGTTTTTT.